What follows are 3 T cell receptor beta chains derived from one specimen sequenced in a study of technical replicates of blood from a handful of donors. The assay was immunoSEQ multiplex PCR, and TCRdb's table has in-frame clones only and misses some. The sample yields about 85,000 clones, roughly 94% seen once. Sequenced input: T cells isolated from PBMCs. Every receptor here comes from a human donor in good health.

This clone was seen a single time. This sequence joins TRBV6-5 and TRBJ2-1; no firm D call. V gave up 2 bases and J gave up 7 bases, with 3 bases separating them. Germline loops: CDR1 MNHEY, CDR2 SVGAGI. The CDR3 sequence is 11 residues long. CDR3 in amino acids: CASSYLNEQFF. DNA of the CDR3: TGTGCCAGCAGTTACCTAAATGAGCAGTTCTTC.

The chain recombines TRBV7-3 with TRBJ2-3; D is perhaps TRBD1 (6 bases). V shed 3 bases and J shed 3 bases, with 13 bases lying between them. Germline lookup yields CDR1 SGHTA and CDR2 FQGTGA. The CDR3 sequence is 15 residues long. DNA for the CDR3: TGTGCCAGCAGCTTTACGGCAGGGGTAACAGATACGCAGTATTTT. It codes for CASSFTAGVTDTQYF.

This rearrangement joins TRBV5-4 to TRBJ2-5; D is possibly TRBD2 (6 bases). From germline, CDR1 is SGHNT and CDR2 YYREEE (reference sequence). V lost 5 bases, J lost 5 bases, and 22 bases lay in between. CDR3 length equals 16 residues. The CDR3 nucleotides are TGTGCCAGCAGTGTCGCAGCGGGCAGTACTTGGGAGACCCAGTACTTC. Translation gives CASSVAAGSTWETQYF.